This entry features one TCR beta chain sequence. Its antigen remains unidentified. An end of the junction differs from the germline gene, which may be a read error. These data come from a study of breast tumors, draining lymph nodes, adjacent tissues. Study-wide findings and caveats: Compared with basal-like, luminal-like tumors shared significantly more repertoire with nontumor tissue. Tumors had less TCR diversity than lymph nodes, more than nontumor tissue. The lymph node origin of tumor T cells was framed as consistent with a hypothesis, not demonstrated.

The CDR3 covers 14 residues. The germline V gene encodes CDR1 SGHRS and CDR2 YFSETQ. Each CDR3 protein is one row after TCRdb ran MiXCR on the multiplex PCR reads. Among roughly 14,000 distinct CDR3 sequences listed, around three fifths were seen once. This chain links TRBV5-1 with TRBJ1-2, with TRBD1 matching over 9 bases. The receptor's source is a female donor with breast cancer. Some clones in this sample may be carry-over from other donors' samples. Sequenced: tumor-adjacent breast tissue. CDR3 sequence: CASSEPGQGDGYAF. CDR3 in DNA: TGCGCCAGCAGTGAGCCGGGACAGGGTGACGGCTACGCCTTC. The full variable domain, in which reference TRBV5-1 and TRBJ1-2 provide the parts outside the CDR3, is KAGVTQTPRYLIKTRGQQVTLSCSPISGHRSVSWYQQTPGQGLQFLFEYFSETQRNKGNFPGRFSGRQFSNSRSEMNVSTLELGDSALYLCASSEPGQGDGYAFGSGTRLTVV.